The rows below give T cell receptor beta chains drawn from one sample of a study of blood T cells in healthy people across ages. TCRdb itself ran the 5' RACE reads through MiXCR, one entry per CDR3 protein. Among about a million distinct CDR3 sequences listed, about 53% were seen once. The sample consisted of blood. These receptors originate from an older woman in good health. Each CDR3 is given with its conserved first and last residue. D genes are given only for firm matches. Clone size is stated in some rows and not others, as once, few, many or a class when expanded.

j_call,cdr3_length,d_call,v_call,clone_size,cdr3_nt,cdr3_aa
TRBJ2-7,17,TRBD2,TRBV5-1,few,TGCGCCAGCAGCCATCTCCCCGGGCGGGAGTTCTCTTACGAGCAGTACTTC,CASSHLPGREFSYEQYF
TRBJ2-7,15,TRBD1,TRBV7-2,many,TGTGCCAGCAGCTTAAAAGGGACAGGCACCTACGAGCAGTACTTC,CASSLKGTGTYEQYF
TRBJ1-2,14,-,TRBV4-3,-,TGCGCCAGCAGCCAAGATCGGACCCCGGGAGGCTACACCTTC,CASSQDRTPGGYTF
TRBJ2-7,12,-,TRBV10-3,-,TGTGCCACCAGTGAACAGTTCTACGAGCAGTACTTC,CATSEQFYEQYF
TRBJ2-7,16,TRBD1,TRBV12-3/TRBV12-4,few,TGTGCCAGCAGTTTAACCGGGACAGGGGGTCGCTACGAGCAGTACTTC,CASSLTGTGGRYEQYF
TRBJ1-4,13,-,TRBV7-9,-,TGTGCCAGCAGCTCCGGACAGAATGAAAAACTGTTTTTT,CASSSGQNEKLFF
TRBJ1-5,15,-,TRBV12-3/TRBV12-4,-,TGTGCCAGCAGGACGACGTCCTCCAGCAATCAGCCCCAGCATTTT,CASRTTSSSNQPQHF
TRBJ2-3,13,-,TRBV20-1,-,TGCAGTGGTAGGGACTCAGGGCCGTATACGCAGTATTTT,CSGRDSGPYTQYF
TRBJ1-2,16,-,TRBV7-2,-,TGTGCCAGCAGCTTAGCGCAATATGGAGGGGACTATGGCTACACCTTC,CASSLAQYGGDYGYTF
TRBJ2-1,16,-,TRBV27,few,TGTGCCAGCAGACCGAACCTCAGGGTAATTTACAATGAGCAGTTCTTC,CASRPNLRVIYNEQFF
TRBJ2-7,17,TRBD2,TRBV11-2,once,TGTGCCAGCAGCCCAACCCCGACGGGAGGATCCTACAATGAGCAGTACTTC,CASSPTPTGGSYNEQYF
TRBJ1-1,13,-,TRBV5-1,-,TGCGCCAGCGCAACCACTGAGAACACTGAAGCTTTCTTT,CASATTENTEAFF
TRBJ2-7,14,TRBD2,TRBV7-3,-,TGTGCCAGCAGAGCCGGACTAGCTTACTACGAGCAGTACTTC,CASRAGLAYYEQYF
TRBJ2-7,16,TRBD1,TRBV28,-,TGTGCCAGCAGTTCCCACGCCGGGACAGGGGCTAACGAGCAGTACTTC,CASSSHAGTGANEQYF
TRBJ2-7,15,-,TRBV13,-,TGTGCCAGCACCCACACCTATAGCGGTGGGTACGAGCAGTACTTC,CASTHTYSGGYEQYF
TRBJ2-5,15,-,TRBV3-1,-,TGTGCCAGCAGCCAAAGGCTGGCAGCTGGACAGACCCAGTACTTC,CASSQRLAAGQTQYF
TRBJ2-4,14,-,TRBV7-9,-,TGTGCCAGCAGCCCAGAGGGTGGCAAAAACATTCAGTACTTC,CASSPEGGKNIQYF
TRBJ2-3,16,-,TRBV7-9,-,TGTGCCACAAACGGGGCCGATAGCGGACCATCGGATACGCAGTATTTT,CATNGADSGPSDTQYF
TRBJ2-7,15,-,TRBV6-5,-,TGTGCCAGCAGTTACGGAGCGAGGGGGGACTACGAGCAGTACTTC,CASSYGARGDYEQYF
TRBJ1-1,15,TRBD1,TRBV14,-,TGTGCCAGCAGCCCACGACAGGGGACCAGCACTGAAGCTTTCTTT,CASSPRQGTSTEAFF
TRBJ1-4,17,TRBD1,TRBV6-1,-,TGTGCCAGCAGTCCGCGACAGGGGCCGCGGTCTAATGAAAAACTGTTTTTT,CASSPRQGPRSNEKLFF
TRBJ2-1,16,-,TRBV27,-,TGTGCCAGCAGTACCCACAGGGTCGAGGGAGACAATGAGCAGTTCTTC,CASSTHRVEGDNEQFF
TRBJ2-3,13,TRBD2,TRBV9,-,TGTGCCAGCAGCGTCCTAGCGGGAGGTACGCAGTATTTT,CASSVLAGGTQYF
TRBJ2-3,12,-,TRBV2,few,TGTGCCAGCAGTGCCTTGGCAGATACGCAGTATTTT,CASSALADTQYF
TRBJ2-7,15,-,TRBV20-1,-,TGCAGTGCTAGAGATGACACGGTATCGTATGGCGAGCAGTACTTC,CSARDDTVSYGEQYF
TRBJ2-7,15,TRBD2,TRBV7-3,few,TGTGCCAGCAGCTTAACCAGCGGGAGAGCCTACGAGCAGTACTTC,CASSLTSGRAYEQYF
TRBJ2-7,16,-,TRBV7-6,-,TGTGCCAGCAGCCCCGGGCTAGCAGCCCTCTCCTACGAGCAGTACTTC,CASSPGLAALSYEQYF
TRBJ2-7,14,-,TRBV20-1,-,TGCAGTGCTAGAGTGGGGTTTGGGGGAAGCGAGCAGTACTTC,CSARVGFGGSEQYF
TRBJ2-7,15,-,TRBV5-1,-,TGCGCCAGCAGCCCACGGGCAGGGGCAACCTACGAGCAGTACTTC,CASSPRAGATYEQYF
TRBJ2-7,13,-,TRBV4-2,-,TGTGCCAACAGCCACCAGGGGAGGAACGAGCAGTACTTC,CANSHQGRNEQYF
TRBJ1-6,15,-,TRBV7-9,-,TGTGCCAGCAGCTCAAAAGGGGTTCGGAATGCACCCCTCCACTTT,CASSSKGVRNAPLHF
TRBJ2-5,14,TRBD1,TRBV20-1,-,TGCAGTGCTAGCCAGACAGGGATTGGAGAGACCCAGTACTTC,CSASQTGIGETQYF
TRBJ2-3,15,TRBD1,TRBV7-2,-,TGTGCCAGCAGCCCTGACAGGGGGCCGGGAGATACGCAGTATTTT,CASSPDRGPGDTQYF
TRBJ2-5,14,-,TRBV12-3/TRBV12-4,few,TGTGCCAGCAGTCCCTTAAGCAGACAAGAGACCCAGTACTTC,CASSPLSRQETQYF
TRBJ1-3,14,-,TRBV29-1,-,TGCAGCGTGCATGGGGGCTCCTCTGGAAACACCATATATTTT,CSVHGGSSGNTIYF
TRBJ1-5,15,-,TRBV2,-,TGTGCCAGCAAGCACGAAGCAGGGGATGCTCAGCCCCAGCATTTT,CASKHEAGDAQPQHF
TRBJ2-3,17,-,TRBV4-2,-,TGTGCCAGCAGCCGCTACCTGGGCGGAGTAGGGACAGATACGCAGTATTTT,CASSRYLGGVGTDTQYF
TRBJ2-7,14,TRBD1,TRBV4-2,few,TGTGCCAGCAGCCCCGGGACAGCCCTATACGAGCAGTACTTC,CASSPGTALYEQYF
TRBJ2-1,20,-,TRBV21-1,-,TGTGCCAGCAGCAAAGAGGGGGCAGGGGCCACCCCCAGATTGCCTAATGAGCAGTTCTTC,CASSKEGAGATPRLPNEQFF
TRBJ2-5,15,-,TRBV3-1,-,TGTGCCAGCAGTCGCTTTCCGGAAACCGGGGAGACCCAGTACTTC,CASSRFPETGETQYF
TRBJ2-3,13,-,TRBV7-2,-,TGTGCCAGCAGCTATGACTACCCAGATACGCAGTATTTT,CASSYDYPDTQYF
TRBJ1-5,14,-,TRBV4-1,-,TGCGCCAGCAGCGCCAGGGGTGGAAATCAGCCCCAGCATTTT,CASSARGGNQPQHF
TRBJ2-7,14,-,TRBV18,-,TGTGCCAGCTCACCAGTCAGGGTCAGATTGGAGCAGTACTTC,CASSPVRVRLEQYF
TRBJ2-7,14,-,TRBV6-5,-,TGTGCCAGCAGTTACTCGTCTACAACCTACGAGCAGTACTTC,CASSYSSTTYEQYF